Described below is a single T cell receptor beta chain sequence and its context. TCRdb analysed the 5' RACE reads with MiXCR anew, one entry per CDR3 protein. The top ten clones hold approximately 15% of a sample with 80,000 to 100,000 distinct CDR3 sequences, about 8.2% of them seen once. This entry belongs to a study of T cells after yellow fever vaccination. Overall study findings and caveats: The bulk population could contribute abundant contaminating clonotypes to FACS-sorted repertoires.

Germline V lookup: CDR1 SGHNT, CDR2 YENEEA. V was clipped by 4 bases and J by 5 bases, with 16 bases between them. This CDR3 region has 15 residues. The receptor comes from a man aged 18-30 years who received the YFV17D yellow fever vaccine. The rearrangement uses TRBV11-3 and TRBJ2-3, with D possibly being TRBD1 (6 bases). The sequenced sample was CD8+ T cells not binding an NS4B(214-222) dextramer, sorted from PBMCs, obtained around 16 days after the first yellow fever vaccination. The CDR3 reads CASSSTGRYRDTQYF. CDR3 DNA: TGTGCCAGCAGCTCGACAGGCCGCTATCGAGATACGCAGTATTTT.